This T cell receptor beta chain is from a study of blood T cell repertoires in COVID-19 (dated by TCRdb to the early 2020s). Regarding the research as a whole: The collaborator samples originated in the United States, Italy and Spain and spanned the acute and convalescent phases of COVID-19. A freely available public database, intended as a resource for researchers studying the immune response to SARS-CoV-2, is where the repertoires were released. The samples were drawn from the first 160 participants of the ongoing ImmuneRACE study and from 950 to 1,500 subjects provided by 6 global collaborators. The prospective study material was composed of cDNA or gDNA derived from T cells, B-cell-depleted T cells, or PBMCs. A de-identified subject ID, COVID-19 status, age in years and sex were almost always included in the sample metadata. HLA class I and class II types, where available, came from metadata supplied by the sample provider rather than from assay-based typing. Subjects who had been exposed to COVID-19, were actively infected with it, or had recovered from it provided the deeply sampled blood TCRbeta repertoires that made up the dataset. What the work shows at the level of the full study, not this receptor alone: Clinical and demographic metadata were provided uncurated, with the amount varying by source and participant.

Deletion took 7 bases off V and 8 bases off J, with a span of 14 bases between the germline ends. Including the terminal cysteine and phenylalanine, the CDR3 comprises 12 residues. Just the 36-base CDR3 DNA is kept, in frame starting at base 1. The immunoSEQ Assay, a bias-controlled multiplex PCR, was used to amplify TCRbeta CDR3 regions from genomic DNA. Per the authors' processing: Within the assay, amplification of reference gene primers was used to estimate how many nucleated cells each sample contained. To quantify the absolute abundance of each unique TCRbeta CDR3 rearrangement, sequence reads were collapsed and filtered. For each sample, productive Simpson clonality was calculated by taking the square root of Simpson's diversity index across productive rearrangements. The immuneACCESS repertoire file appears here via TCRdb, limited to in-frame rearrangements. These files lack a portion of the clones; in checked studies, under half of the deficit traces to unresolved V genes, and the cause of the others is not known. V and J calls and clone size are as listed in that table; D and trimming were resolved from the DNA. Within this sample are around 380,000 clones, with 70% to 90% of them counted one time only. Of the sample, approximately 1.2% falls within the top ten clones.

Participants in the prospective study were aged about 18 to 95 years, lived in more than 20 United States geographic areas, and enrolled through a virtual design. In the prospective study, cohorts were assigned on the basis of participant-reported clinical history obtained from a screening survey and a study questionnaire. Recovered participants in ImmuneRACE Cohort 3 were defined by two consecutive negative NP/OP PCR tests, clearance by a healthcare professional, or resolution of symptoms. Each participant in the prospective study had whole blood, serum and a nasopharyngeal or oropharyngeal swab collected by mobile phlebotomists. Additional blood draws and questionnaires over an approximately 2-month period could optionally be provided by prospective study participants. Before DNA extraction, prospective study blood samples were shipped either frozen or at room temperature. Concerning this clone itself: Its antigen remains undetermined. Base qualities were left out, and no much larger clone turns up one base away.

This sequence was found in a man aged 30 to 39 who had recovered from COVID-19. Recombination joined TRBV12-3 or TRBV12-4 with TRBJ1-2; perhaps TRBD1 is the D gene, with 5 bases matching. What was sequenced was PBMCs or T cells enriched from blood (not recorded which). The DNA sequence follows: TGTGCCAGCATGCAGGGAAGAAACGGCTACACCTTC. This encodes CASMQGRNGYTF.